This T cell receptor beta chain was found in a study of blood T cell repertoires in COVID-19. As for the study in general: PBMCs, B-cell-depleted T cells, or T cells were the source of the cDNA or gDNA that made up the material.

The repertoire was sequenced with immunoSEQ multiplex PCR; TCRdb's copy has only in-frame clones and lacks some. Of roughly 380,000 clones in the sample, almost 90% were seen once. Trimming pared 5 bases from V and 2 bases from J, leaving 18 bases between. Germline CDR1 reads MNHEY; CDR2 reads SMNVEV (reference sequence). The CDR3 loop spans 16 amino acids. The chain carries TRBV27 and TRBJ1-1; D is uncertain. Sequencing input: PBMCs or T cells enriched from blood (not recorded which). The clonotype originates from a woman in her 30s who had been exposed to COVID-19. This CDR3 reads CASSPPSQNFNTEAFF. CDR3 nucleotides: TGTGCCAGCAGTCCCCCCTCCCAGAATTTCAACACTGAAGCTTTCTTT.